This T cell receptor beta chain was documented in a study of early T cells in non-severe SARS-CoV-2 infection. Study-wide points: There was a bias toward anti-spike CD8 responses in VDJdb matching, which missed private and CD4 specificities.

The TCR library protocol attached unique molecular identifiers to the individual cDNA molecules. Each CDR3 protein is one row after TCRdb ran MiXCR on the 5' RACE reads. The data contain about 45,000 distinct CDR3 sequences, roughly 11% of them seen just once; the ten biggest clones take up roughly a fifth. Germline loops: CDR1 MDHEN, CDR2 SYDVKM. The CDR3 length is 16 residues. J was trimmed by 2 bases and V by 3 bases; bases with no gene match: 8. This clonotype turned up a few times. Its specificity is not known. The source of this sequence is an adult who was a healthcare worker with PCR-confirmed SARS-CoV-2 infection or an uninfected control (not recorded which). This chain connects TRBV28 to TRBJ2-7; 9 positions match TRBD1. The sequencing input was whole blood. CDR3 region: CASSFSGTGRTYEQYF. The CDR3 DNA is TGTGCCAGCAGTTTTTCGGGGACAGGGCGGACCTACGAGCAGTACTTC.